This TCR beta chain was obtained from a study of Ad26.COV2.S vaccination and SARS-CoV-2 variants. Overall study context: Donor got 5x10^10 or 1x10^11 viral particles of Ad26.COV2.S.

Concerning this clone itself: Its antigen is undetermined.

Using immunoSEQ multiplex PCR, the repertoire was profiled, and TCRdb retains in-frame clones only, with some absent. Of some 340,000 clones detected, just under 85% appear once; the ten largest clones hold 2% to 2.5%. Regarding the study as a whole: People given the vaccine had a wider spike-specific TCR breadth than placebo recipients did.

Indicated treatment: 15 to 20 received Ad26.COV2.S at low or high dose, single or two shots; about 5 received placebo; per-sample allocation not given. Day 63 following the first vaccine or placebo injection was when the samples were taken. It was Wuhan-strain SARS-CoV-2 spike that the Ad26 vaccine vector expressed. V was pared by 4 bases and J by 0 bases, with 10 bases between. Germline V gives CDR1 SGDLS, CDR2 YYNGEE. This CDR3 comprises 14 residues. V is TRBV9 and J is TRBJ1-1; D remains ambiguous. Sequenced material: peripheral blood, taken in a trial of Ad26.COV2.S vaccine versus placebo. The sequence came from a person aged 18-65 years who received the Ad26.COV2.S COVID-19 vaccine or a placebo. The CDR3 DNA sequence: TGTGCCAGCAGCAGCGCTCGGTTGAACACTGAAGCTTTCTTT. Translated, it gives CASSSARLNTEAFF.